This TCR beta chain was captured by sequencing in a study of blood T cell repertoires in COVID-19. In the authors' methods: Amplification from reference gene primers served as the basis for estimated nucleated cell counts. Data came from immunoSEQ multiplex PCR; TCRdb stores just in-frame clones and leaves some out. Clone size and the V and J calls come from that table; the DNA yielded D and trimming. This table has about 140,000 clones, approximately 90% appearing once. This clone was counted between two and nine times. The CDR3 totals 15 residues. CDR1 is SNHLY and CDR2 is FYNNEI in the germline V gene. With 7 bases removed from V and 4 bases from J, the gap between germline ends came to 20 bases. Seattle researchers signed up patients amid active infection and tracked them longitudinally.

The V call is TRBV2, the J call TRBJ2-7; TRBD1 might be the D (6 bases). This sequence originates from a human donor with COVID-19, enrolled during active disease. The donor label of this sample is uncertain. The sequenced material came from peripheral blood. CDR3 loop: CASNTIVGGFYEQYF. The CDR3 nucleotides read TGTGCCAGCAACACAATCGTAGGGGGATTTTACGAGCAGTACTTC.